This TCR beta chain was found in a study of T cell changes during pregnancy in multiple sclerosis. The CDR3 covers 13 residues. The V gene end was trimmed by 4 bases and the J gene end by 8 bases; junction bases not matched to a gene: 6. CDR1 and CDR2 (germline): SGDLS, YYNGEE. Using immunoSEQ multiplex PCR, the repertoire was profiled, and TCRdb retains in-frame clones only, with some absent. This sample has 60,000 to 85,000 clones, with about 90% found just once. The receptor was isolated from a female donor in good health, enrolled as a control in a pregnancy study. The sequencing used peripheral blood, collected in the second trimester of pregnancy. The genes are TRBV9 and TRBJ1-3; 7 nucleotides line up with TRBD1. The CDR3 sequence is CASSPQGSDTIYF. Written as DNA, the CDR3 is TGTGCCAGCAGCCCACAGGGGTCGGACACCATATATTTT.